This is a list of T cell receptor beta chains from one sample in a study of cytomegalovirus exposure and HLA in healthy donors. Here immunoSEQ multiplex PCR was the method, and the copy in TCRdb shows in-frame clones only, minus some. The sample holds 90,000 to 120,000 clones; around 80% are singletons and the top ten take roughly 3%. Sequencing was done on a sample of PBMCs. The receptors derive from a young man in good health and CMV-seropositive. The CDR3 runs from the conserved cysteine through the conserved F or W. A D gene is named only where the DNA matches it firmly. Size is stated for part of the rows, as once, few or many counts, or as a class when the clone is expanded.

j_call,clone_size,v_call,d_call,cdr3_nt,cdr3_aa
TRBJ1-3,.,TRBV19,.,TGTGCCAGTAGTGAACAGGTTGCCGGAAACACCATATATTTT,CASSEQVAGNTIYF
TRBJ2-5,.,TRBV29-1,TRBD2,TGCAGCGTTGACCGAAGCGGGGTACAAGAGACCCAGTACTTC,CSVDRSGVQETQYF
TRBJ1-2,.,TRBV5-1,TRBD1,TGCGCCAGCAGCTTGGGAGGACAGGGGTCTGGCTACACCTTC,CASSLGGQGSGYTF
TRBJ2-5,.,TRBV6-1,.,TGTGCCAGCAGCGAGAACTTACAAGAGACCCAGTACTTC,CASSENLQETQYF
TRBJ1-1,.,TRBV5-4,.,TGTGCCAGCAGGTTCGACATCGGCACTGAAGCTTTCTTT,CASRFDIGTEAFF
TRBJ1-2,.,TRBV18,.,TGTGCCAGCTCGCCCACCCCCCCACGGTCTAACTATGGCTACACCTTC,CASSPTPPRSNYGYTF
TRBJ2-3,.,TRBV7-2,TRBD2,TGTGCCAGCAGTCTCAGCTATGGACTAGCGGGGGGGCCAGATACGCAGTATTTT,CASSLSYGLAGGPDTQYF
TRBJ1-5,.,TRBV10-3,.,TGTGCCATCAGTGATCAGGGCGGCAGCAATCAGCCCCAGCATTTT,CAISDQGGSNQPQHF
TRBJ2-7,.,TRBV11-3,TRBD1,TGTGCCAGCAACCGATGGGGGACAGGTACCTACGAGCAGTACTTC,CASNRWGTGTYEQYF
TRBJ2-3,.,TRBV29-1,TRBD2,TGCAGCGTTGAAGGGGCGGGGGGCGGCACAGATACGCAGTATTTT,CSVEGAGGGTDTQYF
TRBJ2-2,few,TRBV4-2,TRBD2,TGTGCCAGCAGCCTTAGCGGGGAGAACACCGGGGAGCTGTTTTTT,CASSLSGENTGELFF
TRBJ1-1,.,TRBV11-2,.,TGTGCCAGCAGCTTAGTCCTTGGGGGCGGGAACACTGAAGCTTTCTTT,CASSLVLGGGNTEAFF
TRBJ1-2,.,TRBV29-1,TRBD1,TGCAGCGTTTTACCCTCAGGGGGCGCGATTGATCAAGATGGCTACACCTTC,CSVLPSGGAIDQDGYTF
TRBJ2-2,.,TRBV6-5,.,TGTGCTGCAGGGGACACAAACACCGGGGAGCTGTTTTTT,CAAGDTNTGELFF
TRBJ1-4,once,TRBV30,TRBD1,TGTGCCTCGACATCCAGGGGGCCTAATGAAAAACTGTTTTTT,CASTSRGPNEKLFF
TRBJ2-7,.,TRBV11-3,.,TGTGCCAGCAGTAGGGGCAGGGGCGACTACGAGCAGTACTTC,CASSRGRGDYEQYF
TRBJ2-2,.,TRBV5-1,.,TGCGCCAGCAGCCAACTACCCACAGGGTCGGTGGGGACCGGGGAGCTGTTTTTT,CASSQLPTGSVGTGELFF
TRBJ2-7,.,TRBV23-1,TRBD1,TGCGCCAGCAGTCAAAAGACAGGGGGTTACGAGCAGTACTTC,CASSQKTGGYEQYF